This note documents a single T cell receptor beta chain sequence. It has no known antigen specificity. One base away there is no much larger clone; base qualities are not given. Relative to germline, V is 6 bases shorter and J is 2 bases shorter, with 11 bases between their ends. The CDR3, cysteine through phenylalanine, is 13 amino acids long. This entry keeps only the CDR3 DNA: 39 bases, framed from base 1. From a lookup of the germline V gene (reference sequence), CDR1 and CDR2 are MNHEY and SMNVEV. The sample belongs to a study of T cell changes during pregnancy in multiple sclerosis (dated by TCRdb to about 2019). About the study as a whole: The study looked at changes in the T cell repertoire across pregnancy in women with multiple sclerosis.

The library was produced with the immunoSEQ multiplex PCR assay. Held by TCRdb, this immuneACCESS table contains in-frame sequences only and omits some clones. Under half of the omission traces to an unresolved V gene where checked; the cause of the rest is unknown. In all, the sample holds roughly 80,000 clones, and approximately 90% of those were seen once. The ten most abundant clones make up roughly 1.4% of the sample. The TCR originated in a female donor with multiple sclerosis, enrolled in a pregnancy study. The sequence joins TRBV27 to TRBJ2-7, with the D gene uncertain. The sequences come from peripheral blood, collected before pregnancy. The CDR3 protein: CASSPGPTYEQYF. The DNA sequence is given as TGTGCCAGCAGCCCTGGGCCAACCTACGAGCAGTACTTC.